This T cell receptor (beta chain) was found in a study of OX40 agonist ivuxolimab in advanced cancers. About the research overall: Ivuxolimab doses were 0.01, 0.1, 0.3, 1.5, 3 or 10 mg/kg every 2 weeks. Patients enrolled in dose escalation were diagnosed with hepatocellular carcinoma, melanoma, renal cell or head and neck cancer. Study-wide results and caveats: Both CD4+ and CD8+ T cell populations in blood had undergone clonal expansion by week 6 at 0.1 to 3.0 mg/kg.

Any history of autoimmune disease or systemic immunosuppression disqualified patients. Sequencing used immunoSEQ multiplex PCR; TCRdb keeps in-frame clones, though not all of them. The sample includes fewer than 90,000 clones, around 86% of them seen just once. Note on this clone: The antigen remains unidentified.

The CDR3 is made up of 17 amino acids. The V gene's germline CDR1 is SGHVS and CDR2 FQNEAQ. V shed 8 bases and J shed 2 bases, with 21 bases lying between them. The specimen was CD4+ or CD8+ T cells sorted from blood, collected in a trial of the OX40 agonist ivuxolimab. This rearrangement joins TRBV7-8 to TRBJ2-2; D tentatively reads TRBD1 or TRBD2 (5 bases each). This clonotype was sampled from an adult with an advanced solid tumor such as melanoma, head and neck, liver or kidney cancer. The CDR3 bases are TGTGCCAGCGCCGAGGGTTACCTACAGGCAAACACCGGGGAGCTGTTTTTT. This sequence encodes CASAEGYLQANTGELFF.